The clone carrying this T cell receptor beta chain was seen only once. The antigen is not known. The entry originates in a study of radiotherapy plus CTLA-4 blockade in lung cancer. Study-wide results and caveats: In blood, early T cell clone dynamics reportedly predicted response best, together with interferon-beta.

Sequenced by immunoSEQ multiplex PCR; TCRdb stores in-frame clones only, minus some. The table includes roughly 120,000 clones, roughly 74% detected once. V dropped 7 bases and J dropped 6; count of bases not matched to a gene: 5. The CDR3 consists of 12 residues. Germline loops: CDR1 SQVTM, CDR2 ANQGSEA. The sequence was obtained from a human donor with non-small cell lung cancer who had a partial response to radiotherapy plus ipilimumab. The V call is TRBV29-1, the J call TRBJ2-1, with TRBD1 matching 8 bases. This material consisted of peripheral blood, taken from a patient treated with radiotherapy plus ipilimumab. CDR3 protein: CSGGQAGNEQFF. CDR3 coding DNA: TGCAGCGGGGGACAGGCAGGCAATGAGCAGTTCTTC.